These 11 T cell receptor beta chains originate from one sample sequenced in a study of cytomegalovirus exposure and HLA in healthy donors. The PCR employed 60 Vbeta primers together with 13 Jbeta primers. Profiled with immunoSEQ multiplex PCR; TCRdb holds only in-frame clones, not every one. The sample yields around 300,000 clones, roughly two thirds seen once. The specimen sequenced was PBMCs. The source is a female donor in good health and CMV-seronegative.

This chain joins TRBV2 and TRBJ1-3; D not certain. Between the trimmed V and J ends, which lost 4 bases and 1 base, there was a span of 8 bases. CDR3 size: 14 residues. The germline V gene encodes CDR1 SNHLY and CDR2 FYNNEI. CDR3 in DNA: TGTGCCAGCAGTGTCGAGGGTTCTGGAAACACCATATATTTT. It is translated as CASSVEGSGNTIYF.

This clone was seen a handful of times. This chain connects TRBV5-1 to TRBJ2-1, with 9 bases identical to TRBD2. CDR3 length: 16 residues. V was pared by 0 bases and J by 4 bases, with 5 bases of the junction left unmatched. Germline CDR1 SGHRS, CDR2 YFSETQ. This chain's CDR3 is CASSLAAGGDYNEQFF. The CDR3 DNA reads TGCGCCAGCAGCTTGGCAGCGGGAGGTGATTACAATGAGCAGTTCTTC.

The J gene is TRBJ1-3, the V gene TRBV27; the D gene is possibly TRBD1 (6 bases). V shed 3 bases and J shed 5 bases, with 14 bases lying between them. Germline V gene data show CDR1 as MNHEY and CDR2 as SMNVEV (reference sequence). This CDR3 is 15 amino acids long. CDR3 in DNA: TGTGCCAGCAGTTTGTCCCCGACAGGACGAAACACCATATATTTT. Encoded protein: CASSLSPTGRNTIYF.

The rearrangement uses TRBV19 and TRBJ2-7, with D perhaps TRBD1 (5 bases). Germline V gene data show CDR1 as LNHDA and CDR2 as SQIVND (reference sequence). V gave up 9 bases and J gave up 2 bases, with 14 bases separating them. The CDR3 extends over 13 amino acids. In nucleotides, the CDR3 is TGTGCCAGCGAGGACACCGCTCCCTACGAGCAGTACTTC. It yields the protein CASEDTAPYEQYF. The full variable domain, in which reference TRBV19 and TRBJ2-7 provide the parts outside the CDR3, is DGGITQSPKYLFRKEGQNVTLSCEQNLNHDAMYWYRQDPGQGLRLIYYSQIVNDFQKGDIAEGYSVSREKKESFPLTVTSAQKNPTAFYLCASEDTAPYEQYFGPGTRLTVT.

CDR3 sequence reads: CASSLTGQGSEKLFF. As DNA, the CDR3 is TGTGCCAGCAGCCTTACTGGACAGGGCTCTGAAAAACTGTTTTTT. The chain combines TRBV28 with TRBJ1-4; 8 positions match TRBD1. Germline CDR1 reads MDHEN; CDR2 reads SYDVKM. J was trimmed by 7 bases and V by 6 bases; bases with no gene match: 10. CDR3 length: 15 residues.

The gene calls are TRBV5-1 and TRBJ2-5, with TRBD2 as a possible D gene (5 bases). Trimming left V 6 bases short and J 5 bases short, with 17 bases between. This CDR3 has 14 residues. Per germline, CDR1 SGHRS and CDR2 YFSETQ. The CDR3 protein is CASNAGGSGETQYF. CDR3 bases: TGCGCCAGCAATGCCGGTGGGAGTGGTGAGACCCAGTACTTC. Filled out from reference TRBV5-1 and TRBJ2-5, the complete variable domain reads KAGVTQTPRYLIKTRGQQVTLSCSPISGHRSVSWYQQTPGQGLQFLFEYFSETQRNKGNFPGRFSGRQFSNSRSEMNVSTLELGDSALYLCASNAGGSGETQYFGPGTRLLVL.

This clone turned up a few times. This chain links TRBV9 with TRBJ1-3, with 8 bases identical to TRBD1. Germline values: CDR1 SGDLS, CDR2 YYNGEE. Trimming cost V 5 bases and J 4 bases; bases outside gene matches: 5. The CDR3 is 14 amino acids. This CDR3 reads CASRGTGSGNTIYF. CDR3 coding DNA: TGTGCCAGCAGGGGGACAGGTTCCGGAAACACCATATATTTT.

The chain joins TRBV30 to TRBJ2-7, with a tentative D call TRBD2 (5 bases). Germline CDR1 reads GTSNPN; CDR2 reads SVGIG (reference sequence). CDR3 length: 14 amino acids. The V and J ends lost 0 bases and 2 bases respectively, with 11 bases between them. CDR3: CAWSVPPGTYEQYF. The CDR3 DNA sequence: TGTGCCTGGAGTGTACCCCCCGGGACCTACGAGCAGTACTTC.

The rearrangement joins TRBV7-2 to TRBJ1-1, with 7 positions matching TRBD1. Germline assignment: CDR1 SGHTA and CDR2 FQGNSA. The V and J ends lost 4 bases and 7 bases, in that order; junction bases with no gene match: 18. The CDR3 runs to 17 residues. The CDR3 loop reads CASSSMMDRSIGGEAFF. The DNA for the CDR3 is TGTGCCAGCAGCTCCATGATGGACAGGAGCATAGGGGGTGAAGCTTTCTTT.

This rearrangement joins TRBV7-9 to TRBJ2-7; weak D call: TRBD1 (6 bases). The CDR3 sequence is 14 residues long. The germline V gene has CDR1 SEHNR and CDR2 FQNEAQ (reference sequence). The ends were cut back, 6 bases at V and 1 base at J, with 13 bases in the middle. The CDR3 sequence: CASRETGFSYEQYF. The CDR3 coding sequence is TGTGCCAGCAGGGAAACAGGGTTTTCCTACGAGCAGTACTTC.

This sequence joins TRBV11-2 and TRBJ2-6; weak D call: TRBD1 (6 bases). Trimming removed 2 bases from V and 4 bases from J, with 15 bases in between. CDR1 is SGHAT, CDR2 FQNNGV, per germline. This CDR3 comprises 17 residues. The CDR3 protein is CASSLWQGKDGANVLTF. The CDR3, as DNA: TGTGCCAGCAGCTTATGGCAGGGGAAAGACGGGGCCAACGTCCTGACTTTC.